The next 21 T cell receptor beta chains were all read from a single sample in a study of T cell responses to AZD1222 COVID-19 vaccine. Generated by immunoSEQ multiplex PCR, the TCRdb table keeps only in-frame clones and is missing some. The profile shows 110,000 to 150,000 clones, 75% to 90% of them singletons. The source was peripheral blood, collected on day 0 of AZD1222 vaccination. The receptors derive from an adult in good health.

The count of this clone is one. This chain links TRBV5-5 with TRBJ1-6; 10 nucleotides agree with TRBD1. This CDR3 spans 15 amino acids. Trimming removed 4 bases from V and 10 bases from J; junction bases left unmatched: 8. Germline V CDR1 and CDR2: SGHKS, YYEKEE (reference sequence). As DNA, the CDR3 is TGTGCCAGCAGCCCCGGGGACAGGGGCAAATCACCCCTCCACTTT. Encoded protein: CASSPGDRGKSPLHF.

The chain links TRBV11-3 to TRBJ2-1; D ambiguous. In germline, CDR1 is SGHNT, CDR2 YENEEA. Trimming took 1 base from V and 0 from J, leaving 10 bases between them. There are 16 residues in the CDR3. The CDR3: CASSLGWRPSYNEQFF. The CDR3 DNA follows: TGTGCCAGCAGCTTAGGATGGCGACCCTCCTACAATGAGCAGTTCTTC.

CDR3 protein: CASSGWDRIDSGNTIYF. The CDR3 nucleotides are TGTGCCAGCAGTGGTTGGGACAGGATAGACTCTGGAAACACCATATATTTT. The chain has TRBV7-9 and TRBJ1-3; 8 bases agree with TRBD1. CDR3 length: 17 residues. Germline V gene lookup returns CDR1 SEHNR and CDR2 FQNEAQ (reference sequence). J gave up 0 bases and V 6 bases, and 10 bases lay outside the gene matches.

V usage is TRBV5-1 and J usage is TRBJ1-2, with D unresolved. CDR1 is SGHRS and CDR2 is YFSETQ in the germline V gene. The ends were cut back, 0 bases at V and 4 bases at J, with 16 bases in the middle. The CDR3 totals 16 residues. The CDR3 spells CASSLAYLKGSYGYTF. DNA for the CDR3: TGCGCCAGCAGCTTGGCATATCTTAAAGGGAGCTATGGCTACACCTTC.

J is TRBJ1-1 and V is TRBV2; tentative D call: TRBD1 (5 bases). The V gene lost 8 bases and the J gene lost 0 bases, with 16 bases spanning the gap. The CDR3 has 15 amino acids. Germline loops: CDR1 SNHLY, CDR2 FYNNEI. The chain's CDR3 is CASDSGLSMNTEAFF. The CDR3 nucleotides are TGTGCCAGCGACTCGGGGCTAAGCATGAACACTGAAGCTTTCTTT.

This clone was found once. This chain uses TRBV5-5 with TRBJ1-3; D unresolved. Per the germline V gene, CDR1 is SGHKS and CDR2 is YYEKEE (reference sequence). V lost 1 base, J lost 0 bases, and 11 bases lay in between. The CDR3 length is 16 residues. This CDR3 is CASSLYLLDSGNTIYF. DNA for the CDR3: TGTGCCAGCAGCTTGTATTTACTCGACTCTGGAAACACCATATATTTT.

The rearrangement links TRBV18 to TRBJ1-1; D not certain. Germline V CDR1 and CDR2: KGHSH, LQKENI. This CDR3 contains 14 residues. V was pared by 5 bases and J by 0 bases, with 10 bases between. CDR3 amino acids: CASSAEIMNTEAFF. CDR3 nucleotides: TGTGCCAGCTCAGCGGAGATAATGAACACTGAAGCTTTCTTT.

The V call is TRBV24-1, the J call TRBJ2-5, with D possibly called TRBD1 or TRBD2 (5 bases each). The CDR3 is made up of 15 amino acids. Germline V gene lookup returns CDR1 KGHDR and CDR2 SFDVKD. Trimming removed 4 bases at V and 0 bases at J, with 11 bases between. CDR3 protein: CATSDRDGYQETQYF. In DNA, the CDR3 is TGTGCCACCAGTGACCGGGACGGGTACCAAGAGACCCAGTACTTC.

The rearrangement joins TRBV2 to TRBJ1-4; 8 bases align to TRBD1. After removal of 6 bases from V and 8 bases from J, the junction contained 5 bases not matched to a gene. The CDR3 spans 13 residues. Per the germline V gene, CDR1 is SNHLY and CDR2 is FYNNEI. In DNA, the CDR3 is TGTGCCAGCAGGGACAGGGAACGAGAAAAACTGTTTTTT. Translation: CASRDREREKLFF. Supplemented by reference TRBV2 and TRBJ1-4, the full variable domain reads EPEVTQTPSHQVTQMGQEVILRCVPISNHLYFYWYRQILGQKVEFLVSFYNNEISEKSEIFDDQFSVERPDGSNFTLKIRSTKLEDSAMYFCASRDREREKLFFGSGTQLSVL.

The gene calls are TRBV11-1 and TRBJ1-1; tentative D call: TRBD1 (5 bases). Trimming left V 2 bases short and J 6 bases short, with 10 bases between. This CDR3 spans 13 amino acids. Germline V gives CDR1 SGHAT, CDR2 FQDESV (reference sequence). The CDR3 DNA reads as TGTGCCAGCAGCTTAAGGGGTTTGTCTGAAGCTTTCTTT. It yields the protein CASSLRGLSEAFF.

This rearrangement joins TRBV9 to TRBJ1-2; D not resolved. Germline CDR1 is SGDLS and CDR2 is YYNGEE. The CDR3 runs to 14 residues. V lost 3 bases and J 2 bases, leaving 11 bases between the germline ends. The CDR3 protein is CASSGASTNYGYTF. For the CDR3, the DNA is TGTGCCAGCAGCGGGGCCTCGACGAACTATGGCTACACCTTC.

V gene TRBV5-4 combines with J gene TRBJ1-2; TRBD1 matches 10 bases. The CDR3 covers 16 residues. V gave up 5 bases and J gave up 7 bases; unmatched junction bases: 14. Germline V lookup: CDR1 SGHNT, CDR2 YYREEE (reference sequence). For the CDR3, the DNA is TGTGCCAGCAGGAGACCGGGACAGGGGTGGGGCGGTGGCTACACCTTC. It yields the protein CASRRPGQGWGGGYTF.

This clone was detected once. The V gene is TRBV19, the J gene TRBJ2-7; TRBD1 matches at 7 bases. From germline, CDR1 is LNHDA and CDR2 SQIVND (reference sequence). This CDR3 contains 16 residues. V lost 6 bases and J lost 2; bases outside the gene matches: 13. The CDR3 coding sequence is TGTGCCAGTAGCCTTCCCGACCGGCAGGGGGCCTACGAGCAGTACTTC. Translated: CASSLPDRQGAYEQYF.

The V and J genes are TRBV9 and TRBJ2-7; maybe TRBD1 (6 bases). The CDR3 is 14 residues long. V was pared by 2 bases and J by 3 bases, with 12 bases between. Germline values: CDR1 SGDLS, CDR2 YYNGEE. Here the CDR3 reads CASSVGRGYYEQYF. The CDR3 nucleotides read TGTGCCAGCAGCGTGGGCAGGGGATACTACGAGCAGTACTTC.

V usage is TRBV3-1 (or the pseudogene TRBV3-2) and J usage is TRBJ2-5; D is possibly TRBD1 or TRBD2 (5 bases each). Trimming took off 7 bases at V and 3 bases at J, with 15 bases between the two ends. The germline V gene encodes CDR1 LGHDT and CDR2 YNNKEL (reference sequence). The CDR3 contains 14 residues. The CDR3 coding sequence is TGTGCCAGCACCCTTTGGGGGTTGAAAGAGACCCAGTACTTC. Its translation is CASTLWGLKETQYF.

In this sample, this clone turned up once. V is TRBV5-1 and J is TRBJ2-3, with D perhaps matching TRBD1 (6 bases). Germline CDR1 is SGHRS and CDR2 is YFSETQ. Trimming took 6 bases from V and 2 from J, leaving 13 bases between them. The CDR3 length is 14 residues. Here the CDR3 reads CASKESGATDTQYF. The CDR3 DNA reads TGCGCCAGCAAAGAGTCAGGGGCCACAGATACGCAGTATTTT.

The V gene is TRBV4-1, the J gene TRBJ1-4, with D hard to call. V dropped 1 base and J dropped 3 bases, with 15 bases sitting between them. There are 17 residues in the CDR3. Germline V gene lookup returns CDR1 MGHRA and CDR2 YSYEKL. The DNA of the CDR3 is TGCGCCAGCAGCCAAGGTGGAGATTTGAGGGCTAATGAAAAACTGTTTTTT. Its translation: CASSQGGDLRANEKLFF.

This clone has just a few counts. The DNA for the CDR3 is TGTGCCAGCAGCTGGGAGTCCTATAATGGTTCACCCCTCCACTTT. This codes for CASSWESYNGSPLHF. The chain carries TRBV7-2 and TRBJ1-6, with D uncertain. Trimming removed 4 bases from V and 9 bases from J, with 16 bases in between. This CDR3 has 15 residues. The germline gives CDR1 SGHTA, CDR2 FQGNSA.

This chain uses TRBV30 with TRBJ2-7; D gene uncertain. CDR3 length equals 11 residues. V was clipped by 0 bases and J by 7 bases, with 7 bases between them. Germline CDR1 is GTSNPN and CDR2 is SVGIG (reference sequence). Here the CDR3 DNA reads TGTGCCTGGAGTGTAAGGGTAGAGCAGTACTTC. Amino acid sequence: CAWSVRVEQYF.

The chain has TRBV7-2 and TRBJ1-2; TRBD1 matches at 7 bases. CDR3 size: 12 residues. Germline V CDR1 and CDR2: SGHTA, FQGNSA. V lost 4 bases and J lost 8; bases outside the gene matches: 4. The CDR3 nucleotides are TGTGCCAGCAGCTCCGGACAGGAAGGCTACACCTTC. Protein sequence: CASSSGQEGYTF.

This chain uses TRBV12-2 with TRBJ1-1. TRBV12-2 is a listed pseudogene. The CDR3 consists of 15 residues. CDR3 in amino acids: CASRLPGRMNTEAFF. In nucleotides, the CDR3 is TGTGCAAGTCGCTTGCCGGGACGTATGAACACTGAAGCTTTCTTT.